The table lists the clone carrying this T cell receptor (beta chain) with many counts. Antigen: not known. The data were obtained in a study of T cells in Graves' hyperthyroidism and ophthalmopathy. General observations from the study: In simple terms, a model built on 13 V-J features told ophthalmopathy apart from stable hyperthyroidism.

An absence of ophthalmopathy progression within 18 months meant stable Graves' hyperthyroidism. The CDR3 sequence is 16 residues long. V gave up 5 bases and J gave up 5 bases, with 19 bases separating them. Amplification targeted TCR beta CDR3 regions from RNA transcripts. TCR CDR3 regions were first amplified by RT-PCR with HTBI primers. TCRdb called the multiplex PCR reads again in MiXCR, with one record for every CDR3 protein. This table holds 370,000 or so distinct CDR3 sequences, 25% found once. The J gene is TRBJ2-1, the V gene TRBV12-3 or TRBV12-4; D call uncertain. Sequencing used blood. The clonotype originates from a man aged 45-60 years with Graves' hyperthyroidism. DNA for the CDR3: TGTGCCAGCAGTCATAACCCTTTCGGGCCGCACAATGAGCAGTTCTTC. Translated, it gives CASSHNPFGPHNEQFF.